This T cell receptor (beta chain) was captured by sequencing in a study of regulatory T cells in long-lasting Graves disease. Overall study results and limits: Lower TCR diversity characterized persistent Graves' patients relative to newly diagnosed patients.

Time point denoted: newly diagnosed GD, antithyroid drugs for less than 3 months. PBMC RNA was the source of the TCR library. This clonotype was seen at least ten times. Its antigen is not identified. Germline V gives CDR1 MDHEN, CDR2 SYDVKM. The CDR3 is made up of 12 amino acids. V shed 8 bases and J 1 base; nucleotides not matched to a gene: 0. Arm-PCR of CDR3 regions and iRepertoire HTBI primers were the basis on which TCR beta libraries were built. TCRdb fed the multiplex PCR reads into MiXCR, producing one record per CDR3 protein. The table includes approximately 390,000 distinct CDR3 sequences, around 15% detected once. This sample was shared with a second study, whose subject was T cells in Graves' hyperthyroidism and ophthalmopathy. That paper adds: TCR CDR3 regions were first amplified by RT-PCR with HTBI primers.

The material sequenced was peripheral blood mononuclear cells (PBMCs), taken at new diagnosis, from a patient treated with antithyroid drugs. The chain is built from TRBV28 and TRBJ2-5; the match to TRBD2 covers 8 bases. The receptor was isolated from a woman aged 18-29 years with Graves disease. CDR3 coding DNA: TGTGCCAGCGGGACTAGCCAAGAGACCCAGTACTTC. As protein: CASGTSQETQYF.